Below are 6 T cell receptor beta chains sequenced from a single sample in a study of T-cell reconstitution after alpha-beta-depleted transplantation in children. Unique molecular identifiers were incorporated when the TCRbeta library was constructed. MiXCR, run by TCRdb on the PCR reads, gives a single entry per CDR3 protein. The sample holds a few hundred thousand distinct CDR3 sequences, over 10% seen once. Sequencing used PBMCs, mostly from graft donor cells, obtained 360 days after TCRalphabeta/CD19-depleted stem cell transplant. The source of these receptors is a male patient under 18 who had a stem cell transplant for acute myeloid leukemia, so the T cells may come from the graft donor.

This rearrangement joins TRBV6-6 to TRBJ2-5; TRBD1 matches at 7 bases. V shed 6 bases and J 4 bases; nucleotides not matched to a gene: 5. CDR1 and CDR2 from the germline V gene are MNHNY and SVGAGI (reference sequence). The CDR3 runs to 13 residues. This CDR3 reads CASREQGRETQYF. CDR3 DNA sequence: TGTGCCAGCAGAGAACAGGGGAGAGAGACCCAGTACTTC.

The V and J genes are TRBV11-1 and TRBJ2-5, with D possibly TRBD2 on 6 matching bases. V was pared by 0 bases and J by 5 bases, with 22 bases between. Germline V gives CDR1 SGHAT, CDR2 FQDESV (reference sequence). This CDR3 contains 18 residues. CDR3 coding DNA: TGTGCCAGCAGCTTAGCCCCGAGCGGTGCTCTAGGAGGGGAGACCCAGTACTTC. Its translation: CASSLAPSGALGGETQYF.

The sample holds a few counts of this clonotype. The V call is TRBV7-8, the J call TRBJ2-1; 7 bases line up with TRBD2. The CDR3 spans 15 residues. Trimming took 4 bases from V and 7 from J; bases not matched to a gene: 10. Germline CDR1 is SGHVS and CDR2 is FQNEAQ. The CDR3, as DNA: TGTGCCAGCAGCTCAACGGGACTAAACCGGAATGAGCAGTTCTTC. This codes for CASSSTGLNRNEQFF.

This clonotype was observed at least ten times. V and J are TRBV5-1 and TRBJ1-1, with TRBD1 matching 7 bases. CDR3 size: 13 residues. Trimming removed 2 bases from V and 5 bases from J; junction bases left unmatched: 3. The V gene's germline CDR1 is SGHRS and CDR2 YFSETQ. This CDR3 is CASSFTQGTEAFF. CDR3 bases: TGCGCCAGCAGCTTTACACAGGGGACTGAAGCTTTCTTT.

In this sample, this clonotype turned up many times. The genes are TRBV4-3 and TRBJ2-7; tentative D call: TRBD1 (6 bases). Germline-derived CDR1 and CDR2 are LGHNA and YSLEER. Trimming left V 0 bases short and J 1 base short, with 10 bases between. The CDR3 sequence is 15 residues long. DNA for the CDR3: TGCGCCAGCAGCCAAGATGGGCAGGGGTCCTACGAGCAGTACTTC. Amino acids: CASSQDGQGSYEQYF.

This chain links TRBV20-1 with TRBJ2-2; weak D call: TRBD1 (6 bases). The CDR3 runs 14 residues. V was trimmed by 4 bases and J by 0 bases, leaving 9 bases between them. CDR1 is DFQATT, CDR2 SNEGSKA, per germline (reference sequence). The CDR3 is CSATDRANTGELFF. The CDR3 DNA reads TGCAGTGCTACGGACAGAGCGAACACCGGGGAGCTGTTTTTT.